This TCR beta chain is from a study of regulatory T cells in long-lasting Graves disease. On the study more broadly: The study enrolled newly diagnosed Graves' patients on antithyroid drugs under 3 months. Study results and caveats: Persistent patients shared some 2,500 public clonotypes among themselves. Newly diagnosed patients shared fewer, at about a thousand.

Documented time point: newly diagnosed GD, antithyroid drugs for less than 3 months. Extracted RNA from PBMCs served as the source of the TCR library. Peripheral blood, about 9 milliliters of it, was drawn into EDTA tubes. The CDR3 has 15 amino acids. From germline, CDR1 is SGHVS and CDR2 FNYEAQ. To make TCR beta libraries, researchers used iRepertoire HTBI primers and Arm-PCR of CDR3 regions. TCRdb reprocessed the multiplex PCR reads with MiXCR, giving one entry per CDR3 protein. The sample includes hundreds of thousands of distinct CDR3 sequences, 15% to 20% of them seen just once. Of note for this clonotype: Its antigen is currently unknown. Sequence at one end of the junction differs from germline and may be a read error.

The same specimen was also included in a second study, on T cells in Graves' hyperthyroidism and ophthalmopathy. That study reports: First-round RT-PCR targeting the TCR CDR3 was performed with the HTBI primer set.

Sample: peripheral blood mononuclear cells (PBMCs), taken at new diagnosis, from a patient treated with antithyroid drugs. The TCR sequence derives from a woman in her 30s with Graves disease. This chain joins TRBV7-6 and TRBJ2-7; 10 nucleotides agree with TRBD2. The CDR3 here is CVSGGGDSMPHEQYF. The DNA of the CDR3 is TGTGTCAGCGGGGGGGGGGACAGCATGCCCCACGAGCAGTACTTC.